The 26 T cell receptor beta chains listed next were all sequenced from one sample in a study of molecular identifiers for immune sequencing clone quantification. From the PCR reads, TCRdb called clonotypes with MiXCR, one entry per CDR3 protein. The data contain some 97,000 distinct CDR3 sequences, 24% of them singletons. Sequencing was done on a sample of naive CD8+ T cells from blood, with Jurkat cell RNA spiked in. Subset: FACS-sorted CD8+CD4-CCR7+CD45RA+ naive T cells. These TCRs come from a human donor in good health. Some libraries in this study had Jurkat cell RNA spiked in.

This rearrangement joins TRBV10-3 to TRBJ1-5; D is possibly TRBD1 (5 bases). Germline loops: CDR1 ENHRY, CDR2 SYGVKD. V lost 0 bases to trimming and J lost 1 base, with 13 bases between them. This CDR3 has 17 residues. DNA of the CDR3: TGTGCCATCAGTGAGTCGATCGGGGGGGAGAGCAATCAGCCCCAGCATTTT. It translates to CAISESIGGESNQPQHF.

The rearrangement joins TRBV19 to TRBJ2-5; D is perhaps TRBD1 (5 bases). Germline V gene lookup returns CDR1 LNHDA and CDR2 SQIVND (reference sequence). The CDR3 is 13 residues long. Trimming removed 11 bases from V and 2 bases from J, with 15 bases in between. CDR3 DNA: TGTGCCTCCACTGGGGCACATCAAGAGACCCAGTACTTC. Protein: CASTGAHQETQYF.

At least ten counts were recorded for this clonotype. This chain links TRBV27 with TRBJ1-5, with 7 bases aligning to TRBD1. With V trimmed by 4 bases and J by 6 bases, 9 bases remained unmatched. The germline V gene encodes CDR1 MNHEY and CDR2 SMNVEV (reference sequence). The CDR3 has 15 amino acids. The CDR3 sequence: CASSSLTGVGQPQHF. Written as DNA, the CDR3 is TGTGCCAGCAGTTCGCTTACAGGGGTGGGTCAGCCCCAGCATTTT.

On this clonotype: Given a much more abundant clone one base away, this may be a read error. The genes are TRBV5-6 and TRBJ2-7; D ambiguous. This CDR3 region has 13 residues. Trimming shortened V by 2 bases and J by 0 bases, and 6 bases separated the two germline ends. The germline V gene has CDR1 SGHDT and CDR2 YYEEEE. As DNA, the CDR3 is TGTGCCAGCAGCTTTGCCAACTCCTACGAGCAGTACTTC. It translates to CASSFANSYEQYF.

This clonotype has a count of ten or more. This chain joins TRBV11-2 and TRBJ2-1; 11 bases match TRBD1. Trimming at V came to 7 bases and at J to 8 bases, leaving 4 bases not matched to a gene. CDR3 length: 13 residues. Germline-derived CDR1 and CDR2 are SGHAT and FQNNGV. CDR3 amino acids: CASTGQGDHEQFF. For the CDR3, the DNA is TGTGCCAGCACGGGACAGGGGGACCATGAGCAGTTCTTC.

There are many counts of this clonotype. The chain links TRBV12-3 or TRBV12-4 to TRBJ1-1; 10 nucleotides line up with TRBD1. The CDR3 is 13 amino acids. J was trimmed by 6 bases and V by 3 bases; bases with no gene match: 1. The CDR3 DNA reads TGTGCCAGCAGTTTTGGGACAGGGGCTGAAGCTTTCTTT. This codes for CASSFGTGAEAFF.

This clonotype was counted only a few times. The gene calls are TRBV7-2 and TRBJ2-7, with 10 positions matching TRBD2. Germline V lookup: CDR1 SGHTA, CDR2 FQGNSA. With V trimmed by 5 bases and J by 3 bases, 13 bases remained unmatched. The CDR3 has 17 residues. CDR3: CASSPPQPGLAFYEQYF. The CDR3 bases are TGTGCCAGCAGCCCCCCTCAACCGGGACTAGCGTTCTACGAGCAGTACTTC.

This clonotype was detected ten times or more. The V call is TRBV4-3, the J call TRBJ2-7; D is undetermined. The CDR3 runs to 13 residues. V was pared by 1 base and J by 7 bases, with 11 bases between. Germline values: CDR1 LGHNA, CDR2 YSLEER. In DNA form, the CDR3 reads TGCGCCAGCAGCCAAGGGGTGCGGTGGGAGCAGTACTTC. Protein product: CASSQGVRWEQYF.

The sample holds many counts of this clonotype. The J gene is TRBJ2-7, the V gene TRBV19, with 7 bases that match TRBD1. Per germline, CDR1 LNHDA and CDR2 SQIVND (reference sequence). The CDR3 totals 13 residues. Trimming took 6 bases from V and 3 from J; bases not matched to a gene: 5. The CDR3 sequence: CASSPQGIYEQYF. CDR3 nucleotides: TGTGCCAGTAGCCCACAGGGGATCTACGAGCAGTACTTC.

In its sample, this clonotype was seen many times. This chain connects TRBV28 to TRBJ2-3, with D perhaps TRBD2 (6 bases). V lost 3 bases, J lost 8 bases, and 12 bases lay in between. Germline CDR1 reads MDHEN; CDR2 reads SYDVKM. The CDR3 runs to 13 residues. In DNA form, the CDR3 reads TGTGCCAGCAGTTTCGCCCAAGCGGGTACGCAGTATTTT. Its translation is CASSFAQAGTQYF.

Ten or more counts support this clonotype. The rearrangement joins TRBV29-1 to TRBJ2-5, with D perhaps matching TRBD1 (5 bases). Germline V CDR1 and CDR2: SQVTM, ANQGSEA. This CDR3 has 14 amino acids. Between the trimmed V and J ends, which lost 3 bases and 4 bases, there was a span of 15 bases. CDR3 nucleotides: TGCAGCGTTGATAGCAGGGCAGGCGGAGAGACCCAGTACTTC. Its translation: CSVDSRAGGETQYF.

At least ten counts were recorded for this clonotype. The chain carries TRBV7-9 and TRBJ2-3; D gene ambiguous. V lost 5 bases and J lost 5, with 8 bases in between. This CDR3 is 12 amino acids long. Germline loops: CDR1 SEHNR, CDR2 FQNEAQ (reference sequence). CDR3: CASSPYGDTQYF. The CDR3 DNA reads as TGTGCCAGCAGCCCCTACGGAGATACGCAGTATTTT. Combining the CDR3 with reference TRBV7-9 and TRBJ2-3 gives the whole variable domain DTGVSQNPRHKITKRGQNVTFRCDPISEHNRLYWYRQTLGQGPEFLTYFQNEAQLEKSRLLSDRFSAERPKGSFSTLEIQRTEQGDSAMYLCASSPYGDTQYFGPGTRLTVL.

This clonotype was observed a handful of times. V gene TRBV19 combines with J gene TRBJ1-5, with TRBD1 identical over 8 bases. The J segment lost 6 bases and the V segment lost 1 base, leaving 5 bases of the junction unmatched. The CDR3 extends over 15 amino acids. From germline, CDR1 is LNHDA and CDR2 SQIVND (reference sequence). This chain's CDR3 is CASSIGGQAVQPQHF. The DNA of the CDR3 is TGTGCCAGTAGTATAGGGGGACAGGCCGTTCAGCCCCAGCATTTT.

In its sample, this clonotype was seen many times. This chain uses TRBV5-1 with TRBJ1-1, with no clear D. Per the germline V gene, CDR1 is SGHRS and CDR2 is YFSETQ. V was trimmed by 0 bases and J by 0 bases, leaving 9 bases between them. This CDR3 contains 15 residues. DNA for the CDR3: TGCGCCAGCAGCTTGGCCGGGGTATTGAACACTGAAGCTTTCTTT. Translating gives CASSLAGVLNTEAFF.

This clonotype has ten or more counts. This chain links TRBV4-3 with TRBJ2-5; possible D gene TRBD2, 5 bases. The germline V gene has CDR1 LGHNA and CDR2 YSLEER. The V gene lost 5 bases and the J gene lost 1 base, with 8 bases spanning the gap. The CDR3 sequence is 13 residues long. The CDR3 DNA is TGCGCCAGCAGCACCAGCGGCCAAGAGACCCAGTACTTC. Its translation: CASSTSGQETQYF.

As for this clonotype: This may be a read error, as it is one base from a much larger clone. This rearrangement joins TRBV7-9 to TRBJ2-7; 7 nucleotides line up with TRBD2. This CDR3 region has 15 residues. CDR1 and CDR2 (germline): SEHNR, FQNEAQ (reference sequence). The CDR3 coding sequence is TGTGCCAGCAGCTCTTCGGGACTACTTTCCTACAAGCAGTACTTC. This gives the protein CASSSSGLLSYKQYF.

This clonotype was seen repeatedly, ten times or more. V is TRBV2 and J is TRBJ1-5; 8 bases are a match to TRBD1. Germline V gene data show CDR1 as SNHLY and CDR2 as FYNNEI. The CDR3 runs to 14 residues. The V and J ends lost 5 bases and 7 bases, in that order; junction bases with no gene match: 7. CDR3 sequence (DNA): TGTGCCAGCAGTACAGGGGGGTACCGGCAGCCCCAGCATTTT. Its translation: CASSTGGYRQPQHF.

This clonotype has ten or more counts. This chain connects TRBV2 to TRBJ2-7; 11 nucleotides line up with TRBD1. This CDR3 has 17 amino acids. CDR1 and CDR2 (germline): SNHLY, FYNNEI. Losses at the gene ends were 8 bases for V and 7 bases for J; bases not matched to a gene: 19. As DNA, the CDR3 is TGTGCCAGCGGGGGACAGGGGGGTTTCGGACTAGCGCGGGAGCAGTACTTC. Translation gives CASGGQGGFGLAREQYF.

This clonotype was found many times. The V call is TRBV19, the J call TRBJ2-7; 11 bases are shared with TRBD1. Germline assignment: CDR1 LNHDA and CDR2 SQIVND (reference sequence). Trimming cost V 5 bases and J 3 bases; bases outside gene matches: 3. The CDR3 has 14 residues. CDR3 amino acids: CASSPGQGDYEQYF. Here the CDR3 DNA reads TGTGCCAGTAGTCCGGGACAGGGGGACTACGAGCAGTACTTC.

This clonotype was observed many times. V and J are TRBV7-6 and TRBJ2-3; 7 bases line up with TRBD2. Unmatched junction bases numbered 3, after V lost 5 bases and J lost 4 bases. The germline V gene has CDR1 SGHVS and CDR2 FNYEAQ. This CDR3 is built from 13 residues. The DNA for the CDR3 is TGTGCCAGCAGCGACACTAGCGCAGATACGCAGTATTTT. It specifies CASSDTSADTQYF.

CDR3 sequence reads: CASSLRAFAGVGETQYF. In DNA, the CDR3 is TGTGCCAGCAGTTTACGGGCCTTTGCGGGAGTCGGGGAGACCCAGTACTTC. The rearrangement uses TRBV27 and TRBJ2-5; the match to TRBD2 covers 7 bases. Germline CDR1 and CDR2: MNHEY and SMNVEV (reference sequence). J was trimmed by 5 bases and V by 2 bases; bases with no gene match: 14. The CDR3 extends over 17 amino acids.

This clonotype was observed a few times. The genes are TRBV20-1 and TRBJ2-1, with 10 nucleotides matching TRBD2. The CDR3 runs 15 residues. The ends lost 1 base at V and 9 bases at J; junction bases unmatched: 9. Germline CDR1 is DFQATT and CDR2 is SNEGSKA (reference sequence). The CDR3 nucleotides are TGCAGTGCTAGAGCTACCCTAGCGGGAGTTTTTGAGCAGTTCTTC. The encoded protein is CSARATLAGVFEQFF.

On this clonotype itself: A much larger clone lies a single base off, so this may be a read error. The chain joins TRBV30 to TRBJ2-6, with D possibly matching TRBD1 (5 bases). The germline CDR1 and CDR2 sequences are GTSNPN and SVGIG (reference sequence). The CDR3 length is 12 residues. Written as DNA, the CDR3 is TGTGCCTGCAGGTCTGGGGCCAACGTCCTGCCTTTC. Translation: CACRSGANVLPF.

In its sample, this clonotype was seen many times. The CDR3 bases are TGTGCCAGCAGTCCCCCCGGAGGGGAGGGCCGCGAGACCCAGTACTTC. Amino acids: CASSPPGGEGRETQYF. V is TRBV28 and J is TRBJ2-5, with 7 bases identical to TRBD2. V gave up 5 bases and J gave up 5 bases; unmatched junction bases: 14. Germline V gene data show CDR1 as MDHEN and CDR2 as SYDVKM. The CDR3 covers 16 residues.

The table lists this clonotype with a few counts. The CDR3 region is CASSQEIRGGVVNEQFF. CDR3 coding DNA: TGTGCCAGCAGCCAAGAGATACGCGGGGGAGTAGTCAATGAGCAGTTCTTC. The J gene is TRBJ2-1, the V gene TRBV4-2, with TRBD2 identical over 7 bases. Germline trimming cut 0 bases from V and 6 bases from J; bases unmatched to any gene: 11. CDR1 is LGHNA and CDR2 is YNFKEQ in the germline V gene. CDR3 length equals 17 residues.

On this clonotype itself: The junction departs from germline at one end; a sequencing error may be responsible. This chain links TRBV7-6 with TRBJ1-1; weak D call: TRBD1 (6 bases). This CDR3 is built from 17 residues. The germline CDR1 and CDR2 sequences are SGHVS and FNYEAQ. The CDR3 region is CASSLQGMGSMNTAAFF. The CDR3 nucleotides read TGTGCCAGCAGCTTACAGGGGATGGGGAGCATGAACACTGCAGCTTTCTTT.